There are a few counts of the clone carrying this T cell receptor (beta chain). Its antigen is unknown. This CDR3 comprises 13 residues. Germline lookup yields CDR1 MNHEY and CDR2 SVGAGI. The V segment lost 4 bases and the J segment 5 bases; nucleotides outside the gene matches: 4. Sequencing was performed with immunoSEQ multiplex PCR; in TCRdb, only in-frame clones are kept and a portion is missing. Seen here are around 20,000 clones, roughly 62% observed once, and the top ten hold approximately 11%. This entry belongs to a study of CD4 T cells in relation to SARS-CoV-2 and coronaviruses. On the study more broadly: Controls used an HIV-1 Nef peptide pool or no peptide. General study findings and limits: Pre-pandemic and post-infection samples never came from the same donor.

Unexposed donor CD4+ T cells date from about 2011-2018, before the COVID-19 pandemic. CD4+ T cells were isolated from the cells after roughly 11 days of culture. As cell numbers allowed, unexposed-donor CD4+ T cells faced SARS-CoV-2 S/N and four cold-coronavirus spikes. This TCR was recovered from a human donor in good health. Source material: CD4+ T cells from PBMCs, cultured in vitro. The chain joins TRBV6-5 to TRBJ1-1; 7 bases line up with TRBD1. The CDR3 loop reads CASSFEQGTEAFF. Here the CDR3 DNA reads TGTGCCAGCAGTTTTGAACAGGGGACTGAAGCTTTCTTT.